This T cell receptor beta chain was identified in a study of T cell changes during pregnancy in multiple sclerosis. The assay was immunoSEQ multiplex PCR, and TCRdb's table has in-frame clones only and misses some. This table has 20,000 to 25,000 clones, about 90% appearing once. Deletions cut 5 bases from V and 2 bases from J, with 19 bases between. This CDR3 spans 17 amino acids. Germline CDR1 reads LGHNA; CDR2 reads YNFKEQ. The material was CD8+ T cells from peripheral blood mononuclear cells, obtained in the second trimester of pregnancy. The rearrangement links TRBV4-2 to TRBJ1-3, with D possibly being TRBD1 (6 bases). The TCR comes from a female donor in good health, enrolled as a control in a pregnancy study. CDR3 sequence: CASSSHMTGGAGNTIYF. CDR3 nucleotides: TGTGCCAGCAGCTCCCATATGACAGGAGGCGCTGGAAACACCATATATTTT.